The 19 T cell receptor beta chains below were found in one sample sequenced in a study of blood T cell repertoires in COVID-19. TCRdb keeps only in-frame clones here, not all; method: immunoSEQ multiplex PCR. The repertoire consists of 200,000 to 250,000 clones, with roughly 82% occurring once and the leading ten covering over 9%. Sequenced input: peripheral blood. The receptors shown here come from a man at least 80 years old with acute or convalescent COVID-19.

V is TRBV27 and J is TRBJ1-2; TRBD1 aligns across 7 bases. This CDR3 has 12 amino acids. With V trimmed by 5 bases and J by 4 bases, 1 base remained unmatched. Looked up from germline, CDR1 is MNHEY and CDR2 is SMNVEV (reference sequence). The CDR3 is CASSNRGYGYTF. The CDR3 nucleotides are TGTGCCAGCAGTAACAGGGGCTATGGCTACACCTTC.

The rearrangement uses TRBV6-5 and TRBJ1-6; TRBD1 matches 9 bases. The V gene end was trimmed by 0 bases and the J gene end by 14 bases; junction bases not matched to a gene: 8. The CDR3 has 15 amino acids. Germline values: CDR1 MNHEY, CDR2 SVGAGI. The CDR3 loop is CASSYSWGQGNSLHF. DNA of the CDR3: TGTGCCAGCAGTTACTCGTGGGGACAGGGTAATTCCCTCCACTTT.

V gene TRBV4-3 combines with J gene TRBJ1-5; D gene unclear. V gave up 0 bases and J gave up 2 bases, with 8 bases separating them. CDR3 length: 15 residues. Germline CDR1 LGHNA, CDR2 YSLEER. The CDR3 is CASSQDRRGNQPQHF. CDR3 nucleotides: TGCGCCAGCAGCCAAGACAGGCGGGGCAATCAGCCCCAGCATTTT.

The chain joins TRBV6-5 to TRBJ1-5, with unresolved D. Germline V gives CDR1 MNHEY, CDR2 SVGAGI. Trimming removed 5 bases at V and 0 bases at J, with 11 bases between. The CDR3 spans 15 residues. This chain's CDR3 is CASSPTFYSNQPQHF. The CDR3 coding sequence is TGTGCCAGCAGTCCCACCTTCTATAGCAATCAGCCCCAGCATTTT.

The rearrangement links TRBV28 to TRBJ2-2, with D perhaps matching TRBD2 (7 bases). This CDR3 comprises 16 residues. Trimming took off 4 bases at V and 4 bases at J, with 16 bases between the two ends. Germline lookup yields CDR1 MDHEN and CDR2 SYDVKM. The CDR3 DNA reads TGTGCCAGCAGTTCTGGGGGGGCGCGATTCACCGGGGAGCTGTTTTTT. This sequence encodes CASSSGGARFTGELFF.

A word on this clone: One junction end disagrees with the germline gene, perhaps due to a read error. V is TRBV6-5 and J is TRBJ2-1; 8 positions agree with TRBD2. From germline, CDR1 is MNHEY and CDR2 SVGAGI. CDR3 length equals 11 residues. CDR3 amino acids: CDGGGGNEQFF. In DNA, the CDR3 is TGCGACGGGGGGGGAGGCAATGAGCAGTTCTTC.

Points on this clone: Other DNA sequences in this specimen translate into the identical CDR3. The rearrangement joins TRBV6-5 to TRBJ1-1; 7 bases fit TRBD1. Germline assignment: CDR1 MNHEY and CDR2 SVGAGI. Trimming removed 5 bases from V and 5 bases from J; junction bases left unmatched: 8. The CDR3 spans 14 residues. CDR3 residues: CASSQRTGWTEAFF. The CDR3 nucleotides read TGTGCCAGCAGTCAACGGACAGGCTGGACTGAAGCTTTCTTT.

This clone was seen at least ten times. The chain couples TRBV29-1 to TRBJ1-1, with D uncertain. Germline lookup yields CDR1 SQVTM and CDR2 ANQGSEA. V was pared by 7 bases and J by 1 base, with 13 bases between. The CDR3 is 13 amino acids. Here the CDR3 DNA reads TGCAGCGCCGTCCTGGGAGAGAACACTGAAGCTTTCTTT. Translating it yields CSAVLGENTEAFF.

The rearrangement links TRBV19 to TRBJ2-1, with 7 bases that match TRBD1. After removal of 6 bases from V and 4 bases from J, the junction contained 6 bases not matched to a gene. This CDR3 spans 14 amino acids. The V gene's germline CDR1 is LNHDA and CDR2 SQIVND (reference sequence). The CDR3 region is CASRTTGFYNEQFF. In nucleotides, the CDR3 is TGTGCCAGTAGAACGACAGGGTTTTACAATGAGCAGTTCTTC.

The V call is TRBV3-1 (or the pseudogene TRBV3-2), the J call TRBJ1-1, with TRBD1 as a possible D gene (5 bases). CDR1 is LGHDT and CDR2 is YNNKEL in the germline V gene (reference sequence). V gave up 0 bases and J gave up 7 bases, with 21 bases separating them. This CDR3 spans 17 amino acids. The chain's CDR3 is CASSQEGWSGKFSEAFF. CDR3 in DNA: TGTGCCAGCAGCCAAGAGGGTTGGTCAGGGAAATTCAGTGAAGCTTTCTTT.

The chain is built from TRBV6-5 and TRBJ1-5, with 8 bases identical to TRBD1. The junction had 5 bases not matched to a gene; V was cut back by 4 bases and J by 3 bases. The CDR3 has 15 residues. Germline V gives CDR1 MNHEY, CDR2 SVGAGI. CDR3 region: CASSFDRGANQPQHF. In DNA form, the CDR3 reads TGTGCCAGCAGTTTCGACAGGGGCGCCAATCAGCCCCAGCATTTT.

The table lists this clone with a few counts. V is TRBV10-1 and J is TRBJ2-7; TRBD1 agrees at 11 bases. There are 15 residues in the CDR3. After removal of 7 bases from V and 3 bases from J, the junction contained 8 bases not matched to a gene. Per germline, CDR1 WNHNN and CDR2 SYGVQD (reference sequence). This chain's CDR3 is CASKPDRGRFYEQYF. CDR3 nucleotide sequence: TGCGCCAGCAAACCGGACAGGGGGCGCTTCTACGAGCAGTACTTC.

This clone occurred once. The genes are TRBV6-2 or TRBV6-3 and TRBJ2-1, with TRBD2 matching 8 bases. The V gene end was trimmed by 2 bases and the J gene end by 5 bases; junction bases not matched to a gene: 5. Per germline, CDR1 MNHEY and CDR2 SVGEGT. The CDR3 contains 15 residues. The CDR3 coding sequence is TGTGCCAGCAGTTACGGCGGGGGGAACCACAATGAGCAGTTCTTC. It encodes CASSYGGGNHNEQFF.

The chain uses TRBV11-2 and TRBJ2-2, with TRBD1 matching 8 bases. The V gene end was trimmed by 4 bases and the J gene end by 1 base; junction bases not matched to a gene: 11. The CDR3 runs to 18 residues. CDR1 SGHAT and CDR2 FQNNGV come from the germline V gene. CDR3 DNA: TGTGCCAGCAGCTCCATTCAATGGGGGACAGGGAACACCGGGGAGCTGTTTTTT. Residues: CASSSIQWGTGNTGELFF.

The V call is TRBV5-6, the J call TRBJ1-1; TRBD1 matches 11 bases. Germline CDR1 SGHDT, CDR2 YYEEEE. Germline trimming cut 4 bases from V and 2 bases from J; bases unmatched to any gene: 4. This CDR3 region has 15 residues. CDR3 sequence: CASSLGQGGNTEAFF. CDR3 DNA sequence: TGTGCCAGCAGCCTGGGACAGGGGGGAAACACTGAAGCTTTCTTT.

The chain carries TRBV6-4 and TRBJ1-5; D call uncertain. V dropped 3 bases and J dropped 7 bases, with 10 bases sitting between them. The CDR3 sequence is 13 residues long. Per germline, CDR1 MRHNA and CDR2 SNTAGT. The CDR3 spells CASSEGSGQPQHF. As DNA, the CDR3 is TGTGCCAGCAGTGAGGGATCGGGGCAGCCCCAGCATTTT.

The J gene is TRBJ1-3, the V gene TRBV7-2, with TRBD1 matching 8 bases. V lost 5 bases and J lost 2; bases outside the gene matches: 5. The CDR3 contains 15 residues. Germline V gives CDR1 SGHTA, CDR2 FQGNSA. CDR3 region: CASSRQGAAGNTIYF. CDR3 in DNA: TGTGCCAGCAGCCGCCAGGGGGCGGCTGGAAACACCATATATTTT.

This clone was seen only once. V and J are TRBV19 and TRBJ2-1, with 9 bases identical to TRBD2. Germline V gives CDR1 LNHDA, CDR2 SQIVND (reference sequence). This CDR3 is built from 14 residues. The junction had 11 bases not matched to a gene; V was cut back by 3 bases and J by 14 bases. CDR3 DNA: TGTGCCAGTAGTATGACTAGCGGAATTTTTGATAAGTTCTTC. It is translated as CASSMTSGIFDKFF.

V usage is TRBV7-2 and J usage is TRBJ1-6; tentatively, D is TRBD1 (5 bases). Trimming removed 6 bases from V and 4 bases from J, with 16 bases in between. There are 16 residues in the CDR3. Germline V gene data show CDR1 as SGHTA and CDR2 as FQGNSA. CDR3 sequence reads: CASRDDSWEYNSPLHF. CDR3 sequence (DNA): TGTGCCAGCAGAGATGACAGTTGGGAATATAATTCACCCCTCCACTTT.